The 12 T cell receptor beta chains below come from one sample, sequenced in a study of T-cell memory formation after mild COVID-19. A single record per CDR3 protein comes from TCRdb applying MiXCR to the 5' RACE reads. Among roughly 100,000 distinct CDR3 sequences, approximately 16% were seen once, and the ten largest hold around two fifths. Sequenced material: PBMCs or a T cell subset sorted from them (not recorded which). The receptors stem from a man between 18 and 29 years old who had mild COVID-19 (a few samples of this study predate the infection). Cell type and time point are not known.

The chain couples TRBV6-5 to TRBJ2-5; 9 bases align to TRBD1. Germline values: CDR1 MNHEY, CDR2 SVGAGI. The J segment lost 1 base and the V segment lost 2 bases, leaving 2 bases of the junction unmatched. The CDR3 sequence is 15 residues long. CDR3 DNA sequence: TGTGCCAGCAGTTACGGGGACAGGGTCCAAGAGACCCAGTACTTC. Translating it yields CASSYGDRVQETQYF.

This clonotype was observed a handful of times. J is TRBJ1-2 and V is TRBV12-3 or TRBV12-4, with 7 bases identical to TRBD1. V lost 8 bases to trimming and J lost 8 bases; unmatched junction nucleotides: 8. The CDR3 is 12 residues long. The CDR3 DNA follows: TGTGCCAGCGGGATTACAGGGGACGGCTACACCTTC. Translated: CASGITGDGYTF.

This clonotype was recorded a few times. The chain links TRBV4-3 to TRBJ1-2; D uncertain. V gave up 0 bases and J gave up 2 bases, with 7 bases separating them. This CDR3 spans 14 amino acids. Germline V gene lookup returns CDR1 LGHNA and CDR2 YSLEER. This chain's CDR3 is CASSQERENYGYTF. For the CDR3, the DNA is TGCGCCAGCAGCCAAGAAAGGGAGAACTATGGCTACACCTTC.

The chain carries TRBV29-1 and TRBJ2-1; TRBD1 matches at 8 bases. V was clipped by 4 bases and J by 7 bases; unmatched bases: 3. Per the germline V gene, CDR1 is SQVTM and CDR2 is ANQGSEA. The CDR3 is made up of 12 amino acids. The CDR3 sequence: CSVGQGSNEQFF. In nucleotides, the CDR3 is TGCAGCGTTGGACAGGGGAGTAATGAGCAGTTCTTC.

Only a few counts were recorded for this clonotype. The rearrangement joins TRBV20-1 to TRBJ1-2; D perhaps matches TRBD1 (6 bases). Trimming took 0 bases from V and 4 from J, leaving 15 bases between them. Germline CDR1 and CDR2: DFQATT and SNEGSKA (reference sequence). This CDR3 region has 15 residues. CDR3 nucleotide sequence: TGCAGTGCTAGAGATCTGCCCGGGGGCAGCTATGGCTACACCTTC. The encoded protein is CSARDLPGGSYGYTF.

This clonotype appeared many times. The chain combines TRBV5-1 with TRBJ1-1; the D is unclear. V lost 2 bases and J 4 bases, leaving 6 bases between the germline ends. The germline V gene encodes CDR1 SGHRS and CDR2 YFSETQ. This CDR3 has 12 amino acids. The CDR3 sequence is CASSLVGTEAFF. The DNA of the CDR3 is TGCGCCAGCAGCTTAGTAGGCACTGAAGCTTTCTTT.

The V call is TRBV6-2 or TRBV6-3, the J call TRBJ1-5; no definite D call. From germline, CDR1 is MNHEY and CDR2 SVGEGT. This CDR3 has 15 residues. The germline V and J ends were trimmed by 7 bases and 2 bases, with 15 bases remaining between them. CDR3 in DNA: TGTGCCAGCAACTCCAGAGGATTACGCAATCAGCCCCAGCATTTT. This gives the protein CASNSRGLRNQPQHF.

This chain links TRBV25-1 with TRBJ2-7, with D perhaps assigned TRBD1 or TRBD2 (7 bases each). The CDR3 spans 14 residues. V gave up 3 bases and J gave up 4 bases, with 13 bases separating them. Per germline, CDR1 MGHDK and CDR2 SYGVNS. CDR3 region: CASSEGGGLYEQYF. For the CDR3, the DNA is TGTGCCAGCAGTGAGGGAGGGGGCTTGTACGAGCAGTACTTC.

This clonotype has more than one count but fewer than ten. The junction departs from germline at one end; a sequencing error may be responsible. This sequence joins TRBV4-1 and TRBJ1-4; no clear D gene. Germline V CDR1 and CDR2: MGHRA, YSYEKL. The CDR3 extends over 13 amino acids. CDR3 DNA: TGCGCCAGCAGCCAAGATCTCAATGAGAAACTGTTTTTT. Translation gives CASSQDLNEKLFF.

The CDR3 DNA is TGTGCCTGGAGTATAGCGGGGGGGCTATACAATGAGCAGTTCTTC. As protein: CAWSIAGGLYNEQFF. The rearrangement links TRBV30 to TRBJ2-1; TRBD2 matches 11 bases. V was clipped by 2 bases and J by 4 bases; unmatched bases: 4. This CDR3 spans 15 amino acids. Germline assignment: CDR1 GTSNPN and CDR2 SVGIG (reference sequence). The full variable domain, rest sourced from reference TRBV30 and TRBJ2-1, is SQTIHQWPATLVQPVGSPLSLECTVEGTSNPNLYWYRQAAGRGLQLLFYSVGIGQISSEVPQNLSASRPQDRQFILSSKKLLLSDSGFYLCAWSIAGGLYNEQFFGPGTRLTVL.

This chain joins TRBV7-2 and TRBJ1-1; no clear D gene. Germline loops: CDR1 SGHTA, CDR2 FQGNSA. CDR3 length: 17 amino acids. Trimming stripped 5 bases from V and 0 bases from J, with 19 bases between. CDR3: CASSASGRYSMNTEAFF. CDR3 sequence (DNA): TGTGCCAGCAGCGCTTCTGGCCGCTATTCTATGAACACTGAAGCTTTCTTT.

This clonotype has ten or more counts. The chain carries TRBV28 and TRBJ2-5, with D perhaps TRBD2 (7 bases). Deletions cut 1 base from V and 6 bases from J, with 15 bases between. This CDR3 spans 15 amino acids. The germline CDR1 and CDR2 sequences are MDHEN and SYDVKM. In nucleotides, the CDR3 is TGTGCCAGCAGTTTATATGTCGGGGGGCGGCAGACCCAGTACTTC. Encoded protein: CASSLYVGGRQTQYF.